These 8 T cell receptor beta chains were sequenced from one sample in a study of early T cells in non-severe SARS-CoV-2 infection. TCRdb ran MiXCR on the 5' RACE reads and lists one entry per CDR3 protein. The data contain roughly 46,000 distinct CDR3 sequences, roughly 6.6% of them singletons. Sequencing was done on a sample of whole blood. The source is an adult who was a healthcare worker with PCR-confirmed SARS-CoV-2 infection or an uninfected control (not recorded which).

This clonotype was recorded many times. The DNA for the CDR3 is TGTGCCAGCAGTTCGAACGGGGGGAACACTGAAGCTTTCTTT. The encoded protein is CASSSNGGNTEAFF. The J gene is TRBJ1-1, the V gene TRBV6-2 or TRBV6-3; TRBD1 might be the D (5 bases). Trimming cost V 4 bases and J 1 base, with 10 bases left between them. The CDR3 consists of 14 residues. CDR1 is MNHEY and CDR2 is SVGEGT in the germline V gene.

This clonotype has just a few counts. The chain recombines TRBV18 with TRBJ2-1; D is unresolved. The V end lost 1 base, the J end lost 7 bases, and 11 bases lay between the germline ends. The CDR3 is made up of 14 amino acids. CDR1 and CDR2 from the germline V gene are KGHSH and LQKENI. CDR3 amino acids: CASSPQKHPNEQFF. The CDR3 DNA follows: TGTGCCAGCTCACCACAGAAGCACCCAAATGAGCAGTTCTTC.

Only a few counts were recorded for this clonotype. The rearrangement uses TRBV5-6 and TRBJ2-5, with D possibly matching TRBD2 (6 bases). Trimming removed 2 bases at V and 3 bases at J, with 8 bases between. This CDR3 contains 13 residues. Germline assignment: CDR1 SGHDT and CDR2 YYEEEE. CDR3 sequence reads: CASSFRREETQYF. The CDR3 DNA reads as TGTGCCAGCAGCTTTCGGAGGGAAGAGACCCAGTACTTC.

The CDR3, as DNA: TGCAGTGCTCCCCCTCGGGGGGCCGACAATGAGCAGTTCTTC. Translating gives CSAPPRGADNEQFF. The rearrangement uses TRBV20-1 and TRBJ2-1, with a weak D call TRBD2 (7 bases). Trimming left V 5 bases short and J 5 bases short, with 16 bases between. Germline V gene lookup returns CDR1 DFQATT and CDR2 SNEGSKA (reference sequence). The CDR3 is 14 amino acids.

This clonotype was seen repeatedly, ten times or more. The V gene is TRBV13, the J gene TRBJ2-3; possible D gene TRBD2, 5 bases. Trimming took off 4 bases at V and 3 bases at J, with 14 bases between the two ends. The CDR3 consists of 15 residues. Per germline, CDR1 PRHDT and CDR2 FYEKMQ (reference sequence). CDR3 protein: CASSSDRGMTDTQYF. The CDR3 DNA follows: TGTGCCAGCAGCTCGGACCGGGGTATGACAGATACGCAGTATTTT.

This clonotype has more than one count but fewer than ten. The rearrangement joins TRBV12-3 or TRBV12-4 to TRBJ2-3; no reliable D call. CDR3 length equals 12 residues. The germline V and J ends were trimmed by 1 base and 3 bases, with 2 bases remaining between them. In nucleotides, the CDR3 is TGTGCCAGCAGTTTAGATACAGATACGCAGTATTTT. The encoded protein is CASSLDTDTQYF.

This clonotype was seen ten or more times. The genes are TRBV19 and TRBJ2-7; D might be TRBD1 (6 bases). This CDR3 is built from 13 residues. Trimming cost V 6 bases and J 2 bases, with 11 bases left between them. The germline V gene encodes CDR1 LNHDA and CDR2 SQIVND (reference sequence). The CDR3 reads CASRGDKTYEQYF. The CDR3 DNA reads TGTGCCAGTAGAGGGGACAAGACCTACGAGCAGTACTTC. The full variable domain, rest sourced from reference TRBV19 and TRBJ2-7, is DGGITQSPKYLFRKEGQNVTLSCEQNLNHDAMYWYRQDPGQGLRLIYYSQIVNDFQKGDIAEGYSVSREKKESFPLTVTSAQKNPTAFYLCASRGDKTYEQYFGPGTRLTVT.

V is TRBV7-9 and J is TRBJ2-5, with TRBD2 identical over 14 bases. Looked up from germline, CDR1 is SEHNR and CDR2 is FQNEAQ (reference sequence). V was clipped by 3 bases and J by 4 bases; unmatched bases: 1. This CDR3 is built from 15 residues. In DNA form, the CDR3 reads TGTGCCAGCAGCTTCGGACTAGCGGGGGGAGAGACCCAGTACTTC. Translated: CASSFGLAGGETQYF.